This TCR beta chain was retrieved from a study of vaccination and CD4 T cells after COVID-19. Treatment defined: roughly ten-day PBMC culture with coronavirus spike peptide pools or control peptides (ViraFEST assay). CD4+ T-cell collection from the unexposed donor predated the COVID-19 pandemic (2011-2018). In regard to this clonotype: Antigen unknown.

The Oncomine TCR Beta short-read assay generated sequence data from the DNA of cultured CD4+ T cells. MiXCR, applied by TCRdb to the PCR reads, yields one record per CDR3 protein. The table shows 8,500 to 10,000 distinct CDR3 sequences, with around two fifths occurring only once. The CDR3 spans 15 residues. From germline, CDR1 is KGHDR and CDR2 SFDVKD. V lost 5 bases and J 2 bases, leaving 14 bases between the germline ends. The chain has TRBV24-1 and TRBJ2-5; no definite D call. Sequences were obtained from CD4+ T cells from blood, cultured in vitro. The TCR originated in a human donor in good health. The CDR3 DNA follows: TGTGCCACCAGTGCTCGCCCCCCGCTTCAAGAGACCCAGTACTTC. It specifies CATSARPPLQETQYF.